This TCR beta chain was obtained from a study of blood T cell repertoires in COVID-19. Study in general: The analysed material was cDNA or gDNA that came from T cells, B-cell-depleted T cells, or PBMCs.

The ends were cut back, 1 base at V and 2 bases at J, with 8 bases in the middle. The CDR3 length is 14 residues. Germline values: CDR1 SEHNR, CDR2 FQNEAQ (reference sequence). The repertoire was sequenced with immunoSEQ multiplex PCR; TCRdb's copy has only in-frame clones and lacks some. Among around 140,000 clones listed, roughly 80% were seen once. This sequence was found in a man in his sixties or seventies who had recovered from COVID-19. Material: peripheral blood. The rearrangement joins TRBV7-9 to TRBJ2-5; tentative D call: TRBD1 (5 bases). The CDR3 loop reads CASSLGGVQETQYF. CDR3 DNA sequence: TGTGCCAGCAGCTTAGGGGGCGTTCAAGAGACCCAGTACTTC.